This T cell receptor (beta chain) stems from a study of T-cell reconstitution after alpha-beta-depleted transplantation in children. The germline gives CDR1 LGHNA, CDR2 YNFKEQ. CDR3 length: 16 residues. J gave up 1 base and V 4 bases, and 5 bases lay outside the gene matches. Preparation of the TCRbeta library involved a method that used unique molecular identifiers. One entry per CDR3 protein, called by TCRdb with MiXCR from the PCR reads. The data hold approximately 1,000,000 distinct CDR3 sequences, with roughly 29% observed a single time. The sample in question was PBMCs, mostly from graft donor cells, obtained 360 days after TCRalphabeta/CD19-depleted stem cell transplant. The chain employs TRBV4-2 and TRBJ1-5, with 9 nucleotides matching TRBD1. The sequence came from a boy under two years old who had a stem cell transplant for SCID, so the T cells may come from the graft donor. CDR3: CASSPGQGLSNQPQHF. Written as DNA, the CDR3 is TGTGCCAGCAGCCCGGGACAGGGTCTAAGCAATCAGCCCCAGCATTTT.